This T cell receptor beta chain stems from a study of CD8+ T cells in alopecia areata. The treatment here: oral pan-JAK inhibitor, 5-10 mg twice daily. After isolation, RNA underwent reverse transcription to generate cDNA as the sequencing template. Produced via immunoSEQ multiplex PCR; TCRdb's table is partial and in-frame only. The data show 100,000 to 130,000 clones, roughly 84% seen once. With V trimmed by 2 bases and J by 3 bases, 3 bases remained unmatched. The CDR3 length is 15 residues. Germline assignment: CDR1 MDHEN and CDR2 SYDVKM. The source was CD8+ T cells sorted from blood, collected at week 24, from a patient treated with tofacitinib. This sequence originates from a human donor with alopecia areata. The rearrangement uses TRBV28 and TRBJ2-1; 8 bases match TRBD2. In DNA, the CDR3 is TGTGCCAGCAGTTTAATGGGACTAGTCTACAATGAGCAGTTCTTC. It is translated as CASSLMGLVYNEQFF.